The clone carrying this T cell receptor (beta chain) appeared a few times. The data belong to a study of blood T cell repertoires in COVID-19. The wider study: From the United States, Italy and Spain came samples of acute and convalescent COVID-19. The cDNA or gDNA used as material had been derived from T cells, B-cell-depleted T cells, or PBMCs.

V shed 4 bases, J shed 0 bases, and the junction held 3 bases outside the gene matches. Germline CDR1 is LNHDA and CDR2 is SQIVND (reference sequence). This CDR3 spans 15 amino acids. In the source study's methods: It was from reference gene primer amplification that nucleated cell counts were estimated. Method: immunoSEQ multiplex PCR; TCRdb's copy keeps in-frame clones and lacks some. Clonal size and the V and J genes are those of that table, whereas D and trimming came from the DNA. Here the sample spans 250,000 or so clones, nearly 90% being singletons. The rearrangement links TRBV19 to TRBJ1-5; 7 bases align to TRBD1. The sequenced sample was peripheral blood. This receptor was identified in a woman aged 60 to 75 with COVID-19, enrolled during active disease. DNA of the CDR3: TGTGCCAGTAGTAGCCAGGGGGTTAGCAATCAGCCCCAGCATTTT. It encodes CASSSQGVSNQPQHF.